The present T cell receptor (beta chain) was sequenced within a study of cytomegalovirus exposure and HLA in healthy donors. Donors were ostensibly healthy at sampling, although undocumented immune exposures were probable. To note about this clone: Its antigen is as yet unknown.

The J segment lost 2 bases and the V segment lost 3 bases, leaving 4 bases of the junction unmatched. Germline V gene sequence: CDR1 SGHNT, CDR2 YYREEE (reference sequence). This CDR3 region has 14 residues. Study-level points and caveats: Reports indicated that the classifier achieved high specificity and sensitivity in diagnosing cytomegalovirus status. Researchers catalogued 164 TCR beta chains as cytomegalovirus-associated.

The PCR made use of 60 Vbeta and 13 Jbeta primers. Original processing methods: In a later analysis, of 80 million or so unique beta chains, roughly 11 million appeared in at least two donors. Repertoires were generated with immunoSEQ multiplex PCR, while TCRdb's copy carries only in-frame clones and drops some. V, J and clone size were drawn from that table, and D and trimming were deduced from the DNA. Here the sample spans 65,000 to 85,000 clones, roughly 85% being singletons. This chain uses TRBV5-4 with TRBJ1-1; TRBD1 matches 7 bases. The clonotype was recovered from a woman in her twenties or thirties in good health and CMV-seronegative. Sequenced sample: PBMCs. The CDR3 loop reads CASSSRDSNTEAFF. CDR3 bases: TGTGCCAGCAGCTCCCGGGACAGCAACACTGAAGCTTTCTTT.